This TCR beta chain was retrieved from a study of response to subunit inactivated influenza vaccine. Overall study findings and caveats: The authors suggested that few new T cells are recruited per seasonal influenza vaccination.

From the RT-PCR reads, TCRdb called clonotypes with MiXCR, one entry per CDR3 protein. The sample holds roughly 500,000 distinct CDR3 sequences, 25% seen once. This CDR3 has 16 residues. The germline CDR1 and CDR2 sequences are LGHNA and YNFKEQ. V lost 0 bases, J lost 4 bases, and 15 bases lay in between. This clonotype has more than one count but fewer than ten. Antigen: not known. The TCR sequence derives from a man aged 50 to 60 who received an inactivated influenza vaccine. The source material was CD4+ T cells sorted from PBMCs, sampled 5 days after vaccination. The chain recombines TRBV4-2 with TRBJ1-2, with a possible D match to TRBD1 (6 bases). CDR3 region: CASSQEFSGAGYGYTF. The CDR3 DNA reads as TGTGCCAGCAGCCAAGAGTTTTCGGGGGCCGGCTATGGCTACACCTTC.